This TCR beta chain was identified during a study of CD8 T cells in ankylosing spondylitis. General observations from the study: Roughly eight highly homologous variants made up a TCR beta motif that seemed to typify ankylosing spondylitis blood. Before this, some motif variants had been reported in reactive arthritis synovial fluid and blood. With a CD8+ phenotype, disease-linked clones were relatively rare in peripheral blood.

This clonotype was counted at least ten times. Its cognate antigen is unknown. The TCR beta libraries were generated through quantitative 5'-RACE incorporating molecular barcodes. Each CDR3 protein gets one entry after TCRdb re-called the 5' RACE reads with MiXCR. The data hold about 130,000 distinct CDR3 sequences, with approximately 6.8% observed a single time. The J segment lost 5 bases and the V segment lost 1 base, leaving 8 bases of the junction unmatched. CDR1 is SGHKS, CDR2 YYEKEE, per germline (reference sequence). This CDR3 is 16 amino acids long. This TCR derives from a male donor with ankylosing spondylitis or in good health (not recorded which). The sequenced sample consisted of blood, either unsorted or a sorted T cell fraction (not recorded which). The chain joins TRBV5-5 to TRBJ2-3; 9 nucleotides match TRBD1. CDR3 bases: TGTGCCAGCAGCTTGTCCGGGACAGGGTGGGAAGATACGCAGTATTTT. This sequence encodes CASSLSGTGWEDTQYF. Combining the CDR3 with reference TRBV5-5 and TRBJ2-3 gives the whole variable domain DAGVTQSPTHLIKTRGQQVTLRCSPISGHKSVSWYQQVLGQGPQFIFQYYEKEERGRGNFPDRFSARQFPNYSSELNVNALLLGDSALYLCASSLSGTGWEDTQYFGPGTRLTVL.